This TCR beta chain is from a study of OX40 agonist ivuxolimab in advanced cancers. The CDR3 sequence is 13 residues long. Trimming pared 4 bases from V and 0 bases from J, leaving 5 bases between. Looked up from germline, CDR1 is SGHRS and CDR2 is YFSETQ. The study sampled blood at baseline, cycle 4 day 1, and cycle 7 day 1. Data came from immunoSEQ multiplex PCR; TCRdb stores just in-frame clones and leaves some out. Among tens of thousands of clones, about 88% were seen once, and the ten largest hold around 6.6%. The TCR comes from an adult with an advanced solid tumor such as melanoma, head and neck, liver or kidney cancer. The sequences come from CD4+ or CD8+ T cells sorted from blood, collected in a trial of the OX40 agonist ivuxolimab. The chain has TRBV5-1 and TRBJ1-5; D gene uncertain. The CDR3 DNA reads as TGCGCCAGCAGCGCGGATAGCAATCAGCCCCAGCATTTT. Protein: CASSADSNQPQHF.